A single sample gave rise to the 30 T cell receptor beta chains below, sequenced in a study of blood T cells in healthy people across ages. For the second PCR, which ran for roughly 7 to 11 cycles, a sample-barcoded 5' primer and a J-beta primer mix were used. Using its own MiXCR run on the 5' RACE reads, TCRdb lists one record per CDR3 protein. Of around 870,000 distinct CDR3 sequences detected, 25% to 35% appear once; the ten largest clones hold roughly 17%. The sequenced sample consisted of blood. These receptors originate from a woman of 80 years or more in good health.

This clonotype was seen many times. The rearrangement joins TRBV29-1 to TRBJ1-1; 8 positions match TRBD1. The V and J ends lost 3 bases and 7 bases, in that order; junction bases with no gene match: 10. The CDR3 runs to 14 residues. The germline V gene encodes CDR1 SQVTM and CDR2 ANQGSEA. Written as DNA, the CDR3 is TGCAGCGTTGACGGACAGGGAGGGGGAGGTGAAGCTTTCTTT. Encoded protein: CSVDGQGGGGEAFF.

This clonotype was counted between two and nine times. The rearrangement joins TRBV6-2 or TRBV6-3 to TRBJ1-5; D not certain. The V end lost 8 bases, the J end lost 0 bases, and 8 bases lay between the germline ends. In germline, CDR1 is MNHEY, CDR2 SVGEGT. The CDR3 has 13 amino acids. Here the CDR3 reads CASVPDSNQPQHF. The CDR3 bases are TGTGCCAGCGTCCCGGATAGCAATCAGCCCCAGCATTTT.

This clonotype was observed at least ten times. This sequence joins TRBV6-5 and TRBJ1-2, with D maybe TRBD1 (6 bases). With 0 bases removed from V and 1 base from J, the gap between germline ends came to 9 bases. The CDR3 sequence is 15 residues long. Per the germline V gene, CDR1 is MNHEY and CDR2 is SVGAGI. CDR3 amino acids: CASSYSARGNYGYTF. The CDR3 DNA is TGTGCCAGCAGTTACTCGGCCAGGGGTAACTATGGCTACACCTTC.

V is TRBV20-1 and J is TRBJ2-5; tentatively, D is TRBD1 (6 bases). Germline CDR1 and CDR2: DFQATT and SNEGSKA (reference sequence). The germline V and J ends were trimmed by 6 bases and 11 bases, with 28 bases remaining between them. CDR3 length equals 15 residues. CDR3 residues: CSAIRGQGKYNEQYF. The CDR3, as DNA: TGCAGTGCGATCAGAGGGCAGGGGAAGTACAATGAGCAGTACTTC.

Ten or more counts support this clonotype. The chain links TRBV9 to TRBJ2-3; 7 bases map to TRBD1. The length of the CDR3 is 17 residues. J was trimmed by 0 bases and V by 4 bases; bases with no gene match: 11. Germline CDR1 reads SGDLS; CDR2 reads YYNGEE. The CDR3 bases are TGTGCCAGCAGCTTCACCGGGACAGCCACGAGCACAGATACGCAGTATTTT. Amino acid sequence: CASSFTGTATSTDTQYF.

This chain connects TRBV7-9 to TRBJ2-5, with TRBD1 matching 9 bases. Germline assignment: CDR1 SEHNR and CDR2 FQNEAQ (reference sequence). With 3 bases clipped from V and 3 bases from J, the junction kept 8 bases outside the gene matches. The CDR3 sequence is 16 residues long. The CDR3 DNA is TGTGCCAGCAGCTTTTTGCCGGGACAGGGCGAAGAGACCCAGTACTTC. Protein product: CASSFLPGQGEETQYF.

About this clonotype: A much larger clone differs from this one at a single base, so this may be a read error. The CDR3 coding sequence is TGTGCCTGGAGAGGACAGGGTTATTGGGCTAATGAAAAACGGTTTTTT. The encoded protein is CAWRGQGYWANEKRFF. The chain is built from TRBV30 and TRBJ1-4; 8 bases agree with TRBD1. Germline V gives CDR1 GTSNPN, CDR2 SVGIG (reference sequence). There are 16 residues in the CDR3.

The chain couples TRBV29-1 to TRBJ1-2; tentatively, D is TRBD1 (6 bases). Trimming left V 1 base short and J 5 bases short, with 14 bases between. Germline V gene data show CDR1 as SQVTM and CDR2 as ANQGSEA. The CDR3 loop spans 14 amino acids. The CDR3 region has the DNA TGCAGCGTTGAAGGGGGCCAGGGGACTTATGGCTACACCTTC. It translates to CSVEGGQGTYGYTF.

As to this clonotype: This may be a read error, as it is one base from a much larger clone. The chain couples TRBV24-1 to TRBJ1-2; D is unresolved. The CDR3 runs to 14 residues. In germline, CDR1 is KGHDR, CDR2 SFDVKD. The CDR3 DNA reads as TGTGCCACCAGTGATTTGACAGCAAACTATGGCCACACCTTC. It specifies CATSDLTANYGHTF.

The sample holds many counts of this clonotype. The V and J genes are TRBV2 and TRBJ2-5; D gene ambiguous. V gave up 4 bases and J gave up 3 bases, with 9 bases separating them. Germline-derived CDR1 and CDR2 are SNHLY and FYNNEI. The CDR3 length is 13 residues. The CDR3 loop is CASSVNREETQYF. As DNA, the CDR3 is TGTGCCAGCAGTGTCAACAGAGAAGAGACCCAGTACTTC.

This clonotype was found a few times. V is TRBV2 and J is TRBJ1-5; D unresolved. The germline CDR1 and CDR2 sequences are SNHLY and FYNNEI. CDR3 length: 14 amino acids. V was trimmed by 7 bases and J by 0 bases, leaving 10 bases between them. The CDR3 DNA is TGTGCCAGCATGCCCGTAAATAGCAATCAGCCCCAGCATTTT. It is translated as CASMPVNSNQPQHF. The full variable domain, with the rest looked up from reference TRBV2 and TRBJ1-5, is EPEVTQTPSHQVTQMGQEVILRCVPISNHLYFYWYRQILGQKVEFLVSFYNNEISEKSEIFDDQFSVERPDGSNFTLKIRSTKLEDSAMYFCASMPVNSNQPQHFGDGTRLSIL.

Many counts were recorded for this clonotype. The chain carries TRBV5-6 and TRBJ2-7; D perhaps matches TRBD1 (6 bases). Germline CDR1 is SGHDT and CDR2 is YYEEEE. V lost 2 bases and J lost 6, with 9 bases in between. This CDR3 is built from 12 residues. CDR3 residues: CASSFARGEQYF. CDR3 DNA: TGTGCCAGCAGCTTTGCCAGGGGCGAGCAGTACTTC.

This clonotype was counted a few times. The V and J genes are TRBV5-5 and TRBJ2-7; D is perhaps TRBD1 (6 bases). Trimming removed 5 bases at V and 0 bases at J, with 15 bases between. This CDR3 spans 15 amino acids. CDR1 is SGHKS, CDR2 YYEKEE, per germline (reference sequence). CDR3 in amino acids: CASSAGTPSSYEQYF. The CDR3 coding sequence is TGTGCCAGCAGTGCCGGGACACCGAGCTCCTACGAGCAGTACTTC.

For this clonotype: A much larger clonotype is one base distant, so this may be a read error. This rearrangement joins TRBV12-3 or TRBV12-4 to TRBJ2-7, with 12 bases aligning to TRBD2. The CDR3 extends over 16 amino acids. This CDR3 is CASSRTSGGLAYGQYF. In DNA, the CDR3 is TGTGCCAGCAGTCGAACTAGCGGGGGGTTAGCCTACGGGCAGTACTTC.

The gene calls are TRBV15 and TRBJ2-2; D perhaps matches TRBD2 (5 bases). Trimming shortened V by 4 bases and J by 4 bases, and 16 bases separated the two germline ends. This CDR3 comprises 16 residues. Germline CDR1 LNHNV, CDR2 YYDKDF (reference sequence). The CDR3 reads CATSNLKASGTGELFF. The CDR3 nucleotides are TGTGCCACCAGCAACCTCAAAGCAAGCGGCACCGGGGAGCTGTTTTTT.

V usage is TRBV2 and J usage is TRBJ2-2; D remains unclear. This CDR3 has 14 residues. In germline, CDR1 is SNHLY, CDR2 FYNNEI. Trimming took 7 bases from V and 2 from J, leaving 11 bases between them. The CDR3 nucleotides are TGTGCCAGCAAAGGGTCCCTCAACACCGGGGAGCTGTTTTTT. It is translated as CASKGSLNTGELFF. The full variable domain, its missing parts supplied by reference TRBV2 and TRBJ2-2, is EPEVTQTPSHQVTQMGQEVILRCVPISNHLYFYWYRQILGQKVEFLVSFYNNEISEKSEIFDDQFSVERPDGSNFTLKIRSTKLEDSAMYFCASKGSLNTGELFFGEGSRLTVL.

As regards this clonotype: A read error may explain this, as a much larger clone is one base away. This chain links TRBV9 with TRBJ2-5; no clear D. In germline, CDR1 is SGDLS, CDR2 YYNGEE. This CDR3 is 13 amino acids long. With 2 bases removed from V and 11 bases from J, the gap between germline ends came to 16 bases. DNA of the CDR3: TGTGCCAGCAGCGTCCGGCTGGGCGGTGAGCAGTACTTC. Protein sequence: CASSVRLGGEQYF.

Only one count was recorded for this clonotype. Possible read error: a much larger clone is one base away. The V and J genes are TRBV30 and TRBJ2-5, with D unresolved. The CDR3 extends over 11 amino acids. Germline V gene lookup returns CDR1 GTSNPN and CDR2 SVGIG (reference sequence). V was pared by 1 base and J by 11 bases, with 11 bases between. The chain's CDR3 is CAWSGLNEQYF. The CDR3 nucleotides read TGTGCCTGGAGTGGACTGAATGAGCAGTACTTC.

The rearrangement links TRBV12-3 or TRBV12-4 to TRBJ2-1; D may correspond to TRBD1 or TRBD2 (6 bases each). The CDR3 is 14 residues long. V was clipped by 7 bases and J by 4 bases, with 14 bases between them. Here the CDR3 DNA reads TGTGCCAGCACCCAAGGGGGGACTTACAATGAGCAGTTCTTC. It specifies CASTQGGTYNEQFF.

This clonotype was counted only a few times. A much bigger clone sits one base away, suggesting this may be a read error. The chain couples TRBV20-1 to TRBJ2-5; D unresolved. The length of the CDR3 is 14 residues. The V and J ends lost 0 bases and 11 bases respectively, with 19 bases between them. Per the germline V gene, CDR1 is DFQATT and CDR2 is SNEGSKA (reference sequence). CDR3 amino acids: CSARDRRASNEQYF. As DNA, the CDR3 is TGCAGTGCTAGAGATAGGCGAGCCAGCAATGAGCAGTACTTC.

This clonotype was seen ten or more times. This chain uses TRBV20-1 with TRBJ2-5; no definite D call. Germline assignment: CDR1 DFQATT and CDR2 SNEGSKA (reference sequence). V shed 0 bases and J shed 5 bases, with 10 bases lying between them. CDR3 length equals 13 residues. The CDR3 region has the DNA TGCAGTGCTAGAGACAGTCTCGGGGAGACCCAGTACTTC. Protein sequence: CSARDSLGETQYF.

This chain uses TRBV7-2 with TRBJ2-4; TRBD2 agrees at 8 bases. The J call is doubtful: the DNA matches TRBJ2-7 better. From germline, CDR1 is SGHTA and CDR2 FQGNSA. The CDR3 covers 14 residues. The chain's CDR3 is CASSTGTSLYEQYF. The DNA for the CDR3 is TGTGCCAGCAGCACCGGGACTAGTCTCTACGAGCAGTACTTC.

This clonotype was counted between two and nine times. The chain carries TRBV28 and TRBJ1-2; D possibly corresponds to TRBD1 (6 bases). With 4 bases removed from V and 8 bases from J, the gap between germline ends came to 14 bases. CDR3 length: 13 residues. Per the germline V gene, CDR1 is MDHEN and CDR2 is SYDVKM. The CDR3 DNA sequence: TGTGCCAGCAGTTCCCCAGGGGTAGGGGGCTACACCTTC. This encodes CASSSPGVGGYTF.

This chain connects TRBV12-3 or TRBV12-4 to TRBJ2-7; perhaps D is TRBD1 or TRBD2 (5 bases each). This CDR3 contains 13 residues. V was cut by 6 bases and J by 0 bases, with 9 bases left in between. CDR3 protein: CASRGDASYEQYF. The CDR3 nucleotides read TGTGCCAGCAGGGGGGACGCCTCCTACGAGCAGTACTTC.

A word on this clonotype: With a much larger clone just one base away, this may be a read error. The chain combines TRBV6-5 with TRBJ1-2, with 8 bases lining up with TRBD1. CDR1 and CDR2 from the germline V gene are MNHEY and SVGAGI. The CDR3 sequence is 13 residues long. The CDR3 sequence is CAGRTGLNYGYTF. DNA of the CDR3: TGTGCCGGCAGGACAGGGTTGAACTATGGCTACACCTTC.

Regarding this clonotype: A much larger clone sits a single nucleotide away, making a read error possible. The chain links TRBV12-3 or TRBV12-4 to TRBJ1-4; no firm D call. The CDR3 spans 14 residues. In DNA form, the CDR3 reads TGTGCCAGCGGAAAGACCGCAACTAATGAAAAACGGTTTTTT. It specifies CASGKTATNEKRFF.

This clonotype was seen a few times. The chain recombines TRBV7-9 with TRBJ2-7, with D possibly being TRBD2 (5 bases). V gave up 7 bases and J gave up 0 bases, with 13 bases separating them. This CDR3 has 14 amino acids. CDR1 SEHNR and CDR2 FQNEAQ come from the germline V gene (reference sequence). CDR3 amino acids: CASTGSGSSYEQYF. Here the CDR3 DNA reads TGTGCCAGCACGGGGTCGGGTAGCTCCTACGAGCAGTACTTC.

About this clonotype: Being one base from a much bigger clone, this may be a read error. CDR3 in DNA: TGTGCCAGCAGCCCTTCGGGGCAGGGCGTTCAGCCCCGGCATTTT. It yields the protein CASSPSGQGVQPRHF. The rearrangement uses TRBV12-3 or TRBV12-4 and TRBJ1-5, with D tentatively TRBD1 (5 bases). This CDR3 is built from 15 residues.

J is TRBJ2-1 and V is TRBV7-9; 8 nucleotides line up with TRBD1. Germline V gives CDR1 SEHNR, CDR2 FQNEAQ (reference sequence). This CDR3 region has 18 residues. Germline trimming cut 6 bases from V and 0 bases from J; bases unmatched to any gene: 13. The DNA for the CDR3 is TGTGCCAGCAGGTCAGGGGCAGGGGGCGTCGGCTCCTACAATGAGCAGTTCTTC. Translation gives CASRSGAGGVGSYNEQFF.

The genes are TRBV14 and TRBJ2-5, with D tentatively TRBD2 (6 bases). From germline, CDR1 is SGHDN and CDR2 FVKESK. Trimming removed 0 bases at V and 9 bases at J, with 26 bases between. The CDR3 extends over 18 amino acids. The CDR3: CASSQESPLPTRPMAQYF. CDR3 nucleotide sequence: TGTGCCAGCAGCCAAGAATCCCCACTGCCGACTAGGCCAATGGCCCAGTACTTC.